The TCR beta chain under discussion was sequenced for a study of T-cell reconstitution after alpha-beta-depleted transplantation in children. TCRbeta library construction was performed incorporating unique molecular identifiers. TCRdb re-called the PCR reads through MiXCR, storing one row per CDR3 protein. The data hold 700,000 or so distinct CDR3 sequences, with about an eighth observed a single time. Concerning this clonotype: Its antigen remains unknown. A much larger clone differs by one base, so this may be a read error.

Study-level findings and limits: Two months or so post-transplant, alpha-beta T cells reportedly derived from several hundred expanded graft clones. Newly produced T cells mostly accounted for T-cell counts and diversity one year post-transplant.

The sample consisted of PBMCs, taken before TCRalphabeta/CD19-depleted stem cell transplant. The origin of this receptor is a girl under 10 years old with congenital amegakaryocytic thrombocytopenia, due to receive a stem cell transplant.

The CDR3 sequence is CASSISGTDYGYPF. The CDR3, as DNA: TGCGCCAGCAGCATCTCCGGGACAGACTATGGCTACCCCTTC. V and J are TRBV5-1 and TRBJ1-2, with 7 bases that match TRBD1. CDR1 is SGHRS, CDR2 YFSETQ, per germline. The CDR3 length is 14 residues.